The rows below give T cell receptor beta chains drawn from one sample of a study of blood T cell repertoires in COVID-19. Only in-frame clones appear in the TCRdb table, and some are missing; sequencing was by immunoSEQ multiplex PCR. The sample yields roughly 420,000 clones, over 75% seen once. Material for sequencing was PBMCs or T cells enriched from blood (not recorded which). The receptors here all came from a woman under 40 with acute COVID-19. Both conserved end residues are part of each CDR3. The D gene is left open where the match is weak. Size values are once, few and many counts, or a class for expanded clones, and some rows have none.

>TRBV19|TRBJ1-4|NA|NA
TGTGCCAGTAGTATAGTCCCGGGACAAAATGAAAAACTGTTTTTT
CASSIVPGQNEKLFF
>TRBV29-1|TRBJ1-2|once|TRBD1
TGCAGCGTTTTTAACCGGGACAGCCGGGGCTACACCTTC
CSVFNRDSRGYTF
>TRBV5-8|TRBJ1-5|NA|TRBD1
TGTGCCAGCACCAGGACAGGGGGTCAGCCCCAGCATTTT
CASTRTGGQPQHF
>TRBV10-1|TRBJ2-3|NA|TRBD2
TGCGCCAGCAGTAGTAGCGGGGGGATCACAGATACGCAGTATTTT
CASSSSGGITDTQYF
>TRBV6-4|TRBJ2-3|NA|TRBD2
TGTGCCAGCAGTGCTAGCGGGGGCACAGATACGCAGTATTTT
CASSASGGTDTQYF
>TRBV12-1|TRBJ1-2|NA|NA
TGTGCCAGCAGCTTCTGTTATGGAGGGACCCCATCTGCTAACTATGGCTACACCTTC
CASSFCYGGTPSANYGYTF
>TRBV7-9|TRBJ2-3|NA|NA
TGTGCCAGCAGCCCCCCAGGGGTTGCAGATACGCAGTATTTT
CASSPPGVADTQYF
>TRBV12-5|TRBJ1-2|few|NA
TGTGCTAGTGGTTTGACCTCCGACAGCCTTATCTATGGCTACACCTTC
CASGLTSDSLIYGYTF
>TRBV10-3|TRBJ1-2|NA|TRBD1
TGTGCCATCAGTGTGGGGACAGGGGAGTATGGCTACACCTTC
CAISVGTGEYGYTF
>TRBV7-9|TRBJ2-3|NA|NA
TGTGCCAGCAGCACCCAGGGACACACAGATACGCAGTATTTT
CASSTQGHTDTQYF
>TRBV6-2/TRBV6-3|TRBJ2-2|few|TRBD1
TGTGCCAGCAGTTATAACGCAGGGGGCGTGTCCGGGGAGCTGTTTTTT
CASSYNAGGVSGELFF
>TRBV7-8|TRBJ1-4|once|NA
TGTGCCAGCAGCCTCCTCTCGACAGGAGGAGAAAAACTGTTTTTT
CASSLLSTGGEKLFF
>TRBV2|TRBJ2-7|once|NA
TGTGCCAGCAGTGTCTCGAGGGGGTCGGGGGAGCAGTACTTC
CASSVSRGSGEQYF
>TRBV27|TRBJ1-1|NA|NA
TGTGCCAGCAGTTTCATTATGGGGAGGGGGAACACTGAAGCTTTCTTT
CASSFIMGRGNTEAFF
>TRBV5-1|TRBJ1-3|NA|TRBD1
TGCGCCAGCAGTTGGACAGGGGGCCCCTCTGGAAACACCATATATTTT
CASSWTGGPSGNTIYF
>TRBV29-1|TRBJ1-1|NA|TRBD1
TGCAGCGTTCGGACAGGGGGCGGCACTGAAGCTTTCTTT
CSVRTGGGTEAFF
>TRBV28|TRBJ1-2|NA|TRBD1
TGTGCCAGCAGTTCCTCGGACAGGTCGGACTATGGCTACACCTTC
CASSSSDRSDYGYTF
>TRBV5-1|TRBJ2-1|NA|TRBD2
TGCGCCAGCAGCTCGACTAGCGGGACATACAATGAGCAGTTCTTC
CASSSTSGTYNEQFF
>TRBV4-1|TRBJ1-4|NA|NA
TGCGCCAGCAGCCAAGGTGAGGGGGAGTACGAAAAACTGTTTTTT
CASSQGEGEYEKLFF
>TRBV14|TRBJ2-7|NA|NA
TGTGCCAGCAGCCAAGACCCCTGGAGGGAGCAGTACTTC
CASSQDPWREQYF
>TRBV25-1|TRBJ2-2|NA|TRBD1
TGTGCCAGCAGTGGGGACAGCGCTACCGGGGAGCTGTTTTTT
CASSGDSATGELFF
>TRBV5-1|TRBJ2-1|NA|TRBD2
TGCGCCAGCAGTATGGCTAGCGGGATCCCCTACAATGAGCAGTTCTTC
CASSMASGIPYNEQFF
>TRBV11-2|TRBJ2-1|NA|NA
TGTGCCAGCAGCTTAGGGGAGGATGAGCAGTTCTTC
CASSLGEDEQFF
>TRBV5-1|TRBJ2-5|NA|TRBD1
TGCGCCAGCAGCACACCGACAGGGGAGACCCAGTACTTC
CASSTPTGETQYF
>TRBV6-5|TRBJ1-1|NA|NA
TGTGCCAGCAGTTACGGAGCTATGAACACTGAAGCTTTCTTT
CASSYGAMNTEAFF
>TRBV11-2|TRBJ1-2|NA|TRBD1
TGTGCCAGCAGCCAATTCCCTCCGGGACAGGGTTATGGCTACACCTTC
CASSQFPPGQGYGYTF
>TRBV24-1|TRBJ2-1|few|TRBD2
TGTGCCACCAGTGATCCGGGACTAGCGGGGGGATACAATGAGCAGTTCTTC
CATSDPGLAGGYNEQFF
>TRBV3-1/TRBV3-2|TRBJ1-1|once|NA
TGTGCCAGCAGCCGCGCCGGCAGGGCCCCTGAAGCTTTCTTT
CASSRAGRAPEAFF
>TRBV18|TRBJ2-7|NA|TRBD1
TGTGCCAGCTCACCGGGACAGGGGGTTACCGAGCAGTACTTC
CASSPGQGVTEQYF
>TRBV29-1|TRBJ2-2|NA|TRBD2
TGCAGCGTTGAGGGACTAGCGGGGGCGAACACCGGGGAGCTGTTTTTT
CSVEGLAGANTGELFF
>TRBV19|TRBJ1-2|NA|TRBD1
TGTGCCACCACCGCCGGGACAGGGTACCCCTATGGCTACACCTTC
CATTAGTGYPYGYTF
>TRBV10-3|TRBJ1-6|few|NA
TGTGCCATCAGTGAGTCGCCAGATAGTAACTTTGGTGAGGTCCACTTT
CAISESPDSNFGEVHF
>TRBV11-3|TRBJ1-1|NA|TRBD1
TGTGCCAGCAGCTCCGGGACAGGGGGCAACACTGAAGCTTTCTTT
CASSSGTGGNTEAFF
>TRBV5-6|TRBJ2-2|NA|NA
TGTGCCAGCAGCTTGGTCGGTTCGGTCAGGGGGGACACCGGGGAGCTGTTTTTT
CASSLVGSVRGDTGELFF
>TRBV5-1|TRBJ2-2|NA|TRBD2
TGCGCCAGCAGCTTAGGACTAGCGGGGGGGCCGAACACCGGGGAGCTGTTTTTT
CASSLGLAGGPNTGELFF
>TRBV12-5|TRBJ2-3|NA|NA
TGTGCTAGTGGTTTGCGGTCTGGCACAGATACGCAGTATTTT
CASGLRSGTDTQYF
>TRBV5-5|TRBJ1-2|NA|TRBD1
TGTGCCAGCAGCTCGGCGACAGGGAACTATGGCTACACCTTC
CASSSATGNYGYTF
>TRBV30|TRBJ1-5|NA|NA
TGTGCCGTAGGGAGGCAGAACAATCAGCCCCAGCATTTT
CAVGRQNNQPQHF
>TRBV19|TRBJ1-2|NA|NA
TGTGCCAGTAGTAGAGACAGGTGGCGAGCTTCTTATGGCTACACCTTC
CASSRDRWRASYGYTF